The clone carrying this T cell receptor (beta chain) appeared a few times. Its antigen is unidentified. Before the COVID-19 pandemic, during about 2011-2019, CD4+ T cells were taken from unexposed donors. After approximately ten days of culture, CD4+ T cells were isolated. Unexposed-donor CD4+ T cells were probed with SARS-CoV-2 S/N and four cold-coronavirus spikes, cells permitting. The record originates from a study of CD4 T cells in relation to SARS-CoV-2 and coronaviruses. The CDR3 has 15 residues. Germline CDR1 and CDR2: LNHNV and YYDKDF (reference sequence). Unmatched junction bases numbered 6, after V lost 3 bases and J lost 4 bases. Some clones are missing from TCRdb's copy, which holds only in-frame ones; the method was immunoSEQ multiplex PCR. The repertoire holds 24,000 or so clones, with under 85% as singletons.

Material: CD4+ T cells from PBMCs, cultured in vitro. This TCR came from a human donor in good health. The V and J genes are TRBV15 and TRBJ2-3; 8 nucleotides agree with TRBD1. The CDR3 here is CATSSDRGSADTQYF. The CDR3 coding sequence is TGTGCCACCAGCAGTGACAGGGGAAGCGCAGATACGCAGTATTTT.